These 15 T cell receptor beta chains were all obtained from the same sample, sequenced in a study of shared clonotypes between healthy human individuals. TCRdb's copy holds only in-frame clones and misses some; the assay was immunoSEQ multiplex PCR. The top ten hold 1.5% of the sample, which has around 1 million clones, more than 75% seen once. The sequenced sample was memory CD4+ T cells sorted from blood. Subset denoted: CD45RA-negative fraction. Source of these receptors: a man aged 18 to 30 in good health.

The rearrangement joins TRBV6-1 to TRBJ2-5; 8 bases agree with TRBD1. Unmatched junction bases numbered 3, after V lost 5 bases and J lost 1 base. In germline, CDR1 is MNHNS, CDR2 SASEGT. CDR3 length: 14 residues. CDR3 sequence: CASSPRGRQETQYF. Here the CDR3 DNA reads TGTGCCAGCAGTCCCAGGGGGCGCCAAGAGACCCAGTACTTC.

This sequence joins TRBV5-1 and TRBJ1-4; D is undetermined. The V end lost 0 bases, the J end lost 7 bases, and 13 bases lay between the germline ends. Germline CDR1 reads SGHRS; CDR2 reads YFSETQ. The CDR3 has 15 amino acids. The CDR3 DNA is TGCGCCAGCAGCTTGGGGTCGGGGTTAGGTGAAAAACTGTTTTTT. The encoded protein is CASSLGSGLGEKLFF.

The chain has TRBV5-1 and TRBJ2-1, with 7 bases fitting TRBD2. Germline V gene lookup returns CDR1 SGHRS and CDR2 YFSETQ. The V gene end was trimmed by 0 bases and the J gene end by 6 bases; junction bases not matched to a gene: 6. The CDR3 spans 15 residues. CDR3 bases: TGCGCCAGCAGCTTGGAGGCTAGCGGCCGCAATGAGCAGTTCTTC. It is translated as CASSLEASGRNEQFF. Using reference TRBV5-1 and TRBJ2-1 for the parts outside the CDR3, the full variable domain is KAGVTQTPRYLIKTRGQQVTLSCSPISGHRSVSWYQQTPGQGLQFLFEYFSETQRNKGNFPGRFSGRQFSNSRSEMNVSTLELGDSALYLCASSLEASGRNEQFFGPGTRLTVL.

In its sample, this clone was seen a few times. This chain connects TRBV5-4 to TRBJ2-1; 10 bases agree with TRBD1. The trim removed 5 bases at V and 7 bases at J, leaving 12 bases unmatched. Per the germline V gene, CDR1 is SGHNT and CDR2 is YYREEE (reference sequence). The CDR3 runs 16 residues. The CDR3 nucleotides are TGTGCCAGCAGTCCAGGACAGGGGGATGTAAAAAATGAGCAGTTCTTC. This gives the protein CASSPGQGDVKNEQFF.

The chain combines TRBV28 with TRBJ1-1; perhaps TRBD1 as D (6 bases). The CDR3 is made up of 15 amino acids. The ends were cut back, 6 bases at V and 2 bases at J, with 16 bases in the middle. CDR1 is MDHEN, CDR2 SYDVKM, per germline. CDR3 residues: CASSAPWGANTEAFF. The DNA for the CDR3 is TGTGCCAGCAGCGCCCCTTGGGGGGCTAACACTGAAGCTTTCTTT.

The chain couples TRBV7-9 to TRBJ2-7, with a weak D call TRBD1 (6 bases). Germline V lookup: CDR1 SEHNR, CDR2 FQNEAQ (reference sequence). V was clipped by 0 bases and J by 5 bases, with 14 bases between them. This CDR3 is 15 amino acids long. The CDR3 here is CASSLAQQGADEQYF. The CDR3 DNA reads TGTGCCAGCAGCTTAGCACAACAGGGTGCGGACGAGCAGTACTTC. Based on the CDR3 plus reference TRBV7-9 and TRBJ2-7, the full variable domain is DTGVSQNPRHKITKRGQNVTFRCDPISEHNRLYWYRQTLGQGPEFLTYFQNEAQLEKSRLLSDRFSAERPKGSFSTLEIQRTEQGDSAMYLCASSLAQQGADEQYFGPGTRLTVT.

This chain connects TRBV28 to TRBJ2-1; D not resolved. Germline assignment: CDR1 MDHEN and CDR2 SYDVKM. V shed 7 bases and J shed 1 base, with 8 bases lying between them. This CDR3 has 13 residues. CDR3 protein: CASTMRSYNEQFF. CDR3 coding DNA: TGTGCCAGCACTATGAGGTCCTACAATGAGCAGTTCTTC. The full variable domain, rest sourced from reference TRBV28 and TRBJ2-1, is DVKVTQSSRYLVKRTGEKVFLECVQDMDHENMFWYRQDPGLGLRLIYFSYDVKMKEKGDIPEGYSVSREKKERFSLILESASTNQTSMYLCASTMRSYNEQFFGPGTRLTVL.

The rearrangement joins TRBV5-1 to TRBJ2-7; possibly TRBD1 for D (5 bases). The CDR3 has 15 residues. The V end was cut by 3 bases, the J end by 7 bases, with 20 bases between. The germline V gene has CDR1 SGHRS and CDR2 YFSETQ. The CDR3 region is CASSSNQGTSREQYF. The DNA for the CDR3 is TGCGCCAGCAGCTCGAATCAGGGAACCTCTCGGGAGCAGTACTTC.

This chain uses TRBV6-5 with TRBJ2-7, with D possibly being TRBD2 (5 bases). V was trimmed by 6 bases and J by 3 bases, leaving 12 bases between them. The V gene's germline CDR1 is MNHEY and CDR2 SVGAGI. The CDR3 consists of 13 residues. CDR3 sequence (DNA): TGTGCCAGCAGACCTCACGGAGGCTACGAGCAGTACTTC. The encoded protein is CASRPHGGYEQYF.

The gene calls are TRBV6-1 and TRBJ2-3; D call uncertain. The CDR3 runs 13 residues. The V and J ends lost 2 bases and 4 bases respectively, with 7 bases between them. Germline CDR1 reads MNHNS; CDR2 reads SASEGT. The CDR3 bases are TGTGCCAGCAGTGAACCTCCCGCAGATACGCAGTATTTT. This gives the protein CASSEPPADTQYF.

The chain employs TRBV10-1 and TRBJ1-2; maybe TRBD1 (5 bases). Germline V lookup: CDR1 WNHNN, CDR2 SYGVQD (reference sequence). V was trimmed by 5 bases and J by 4 bases, leaving 11 bases between them. The CDR3 contains 13 residues. The CDR3 DNA reads as TGCGCCAGCAGTCCCGGGACTTCCTATGGCTACACCTTC. The encoded protein is CASSPGTSYGYTF.

V usage is TRBV6-5 and J usage is TRBJ2-2, with D perhaps TRBD1 (6 bases). V lost 6 bases and J 0 bases, leaving 8 bases between the germline ends. CDR1 and CDR2 from the germline V gene are MNHEY and SVGAGI. This CDR3 is 14 amino acids long. CDR3 sequence: CASRRGTNTGELFF. CDR3 coding DNA: TGTGCCAGCAGGAGGGGGACGAACACCGGGGAGCTGTTTTTT.

In this sample, this clone turned up once. The chain recombines TRBV6-6 with TRBJ2-3; a weak D match, TRBD1 (5 bases). Germline CDR1 and CDR2: MNHNY and SVGAGI (reference sequence). The CDR3 extends over 13 amino acids. V shed 10 bases and J shed 2 bases, with 13 bases lying between them. The DNA of the CDR3 is TGTGCCACCCGACAGTCAGTCACAGATACGCAGTATTTT. Amino acid sequence: CATRQSVTDTQYF.

The genes are TRBV7-2 and TRBJ2-7; either TRBD1 or TRBD2 may fit D (6 bases each). Trimming removed 2 bases at V and 4 bases at J, with 15 bases between. Germline lookup yields CDR1 SGHTA and CDR2 FQGNSA. CDR3 length equals 15 residues. As DNA, the CDR3 is TGTGCCAGCAGCTTAATCACCGGGGGCGGGTACGAGCAGTACTTC. Protein sequence: CASSLITGGGYEQYF.

V usage is TRBV27 and J usage is TRBJ2-7; D is unclear. CDR3 length equals 16 residues. Per germline, CDR1 MNHEY and CDR2 SMNVEV (reference sequence). Trimming cost V 4 bases and J 0 bases, with 16 bases left between them. The CDR3 loop reads CASSSYPPSGSYEQYF. The CDR3 DNA reads TGTGCCAGCAGTTCCTACCCCCCCTCGGGCTCCTACGAGCAGTACTTC.